The 11 T cell receptor beta chains in this list originate from one sample, sequenced in a study of cytomegalovirus exposure and HLA in healthy donors (TCRdb year 2017). The library relied on the immunoSEQ multiplex PCR assay. For the multiplex PCR, a mixture combining 60 forward primers for TCR Vbeta segments and 13 reverse primers for TCR Jbeta segments was used. The table was pulled from immuneACCESS by TCRdb, which kept in-frame rearrangements only. Such tables lose some clones; where checked, under half of the loss comes from unresolved V genes, and the rest has no known cause. Across this sample there are about 95,000 clones, with 75% to 85% seen only once. Approximately 9.9% of the sample rests with the top ten. Material: PBMCs. The receptors were gathered from a young man in good health and CMV-seropositive.

The V and J genes are TRBV28 and TRBJ1-6; 10 positions agree with TRBD1. The CDR3 runs to 15 residues. J lost 3 bases, V lost 7 bases, and 3 bases had no gene match. Looked up from germline, CDR1 is MDHEN and CDR2 is SYDVKM. In nucleotides, the CDR3 is TGTGCCAGCAAACGGACAGGGGGCTATAATTCACCCCTCCACTTT. Its translation: CASKRTGGYNSPLHF.

The chain couples TRBV2 to TRBJ1-2; no clear D gene. In germline, CDR1 is SNHLY, CDR2 FYNNEI. The CDR3 is made up of 14 amino acids. V lost 0 bases and J lost 4, with 9 bases in between. The CDR3 region is CASSEAAGFYGYTF. DNA of the CDR3: TGTGCCAGCAGTGAAGCGGCGGGTTTCTATGGCTACACCTTC.

This sequence joins TRBV19 and TRBJ2-1; possible D gene TRBD2, 6 bases. This CDR3 contains 13 residues. With 10 bases removed from V and 2 bases from J, the gap between germline ends came to 12 bases. Germline CDR1 and CDR2: LNHDA and SQIVND (reference sequence). The CDR3 DNA reads as TGTGCCACACAACGGGGGACCTACAATGAGCAGTTCTTC. The encoded protein is CATQRGTYNEQFF.

A single count supports this clone. The chain is built from TRBV5-1 and TRBJ2-1; a weak D match, TRBD2 (6 bases). Per the germline V gene, CDR1 is SGHRS and CDR2 is YFSETQ. The CDR3 loop spans 13 amino acids. V was pared by 7 bases and J by 9 bases, with 17 bases between. The CDR3 sequence: CASLSRVGGEQFF. Here the CDR3 DNA reads TGCGCCAGCCTTTCCAGGGTCGGGGGTGAGCAGTTCTTC.

V usage is TRBV7-9 and J usage is TRBJ2-1, with 7 bases lining up with TRBD1. CDR1 and CDR2 from the germline V gene are SEHNR and FQNEAQ (reference sequence). This CDR3 spans 14 amino acids. V was clipped by 7 bases and J by 5 bases; unmatched bases: 8. The CDR3 DNA is TGTGCCAGCACCTCCGGACAGGCAAACAATGAGCAGTTCTTC. It yields the protein CASTSGQANNEQFF.

V gene TRBV19 combines with J gene TRBJ2-5, with a weak D call TRBD1 (6 bases). V lost 3 bases and J lost 5, with 10 bases in between. CDR3 size: 13 residues. Germline V lookup: CDR1 LNHDA, CDR2 SQIVND (reference sequence). Here the CDR3 reads CASSIGGAETQYF. DNA for the CDR3: TGTGCCAGTAGTATTGGGGGCGCGGAGACCCAGTACTTC.

The V gene is TRBV5-4, the J gene TRBJ1-1; D gene unclear. Trimming took 2 bases from V and 7 from J, leaving 12 bases between them. The germline V gene encodes CDR1 SGHNT and CDR2 YYREEE (reference sequence). The CDR3 sequence is 13 residues long. The CDR3 here is CASSFPNQVEAFF. The CDR3 bases are TGTGCCAGCAGCTTCCCCAATCAGGTTGAAGCTTTCTTT.

The genes are TRBV6-6 and TRBJ1-6; D remains ambiguous. The CDR3 is made up of 14 amino acids. Germline V gene lookup returns CDR1 MNHNY and CDR2 SVGAGI (reference sequence). Trimming shortened V by 6 bases and J by 0 bases, and 6 bases separated the two germline ends. The CDR3 DNA reads TGTGCCAGCAGCGAGCGCTCCTATAATTCACCCCTCCACTTT. Residues: CASSERSYNSPLHF.

This chain uses TRBV28 with TRBJ2-5; possible D gene TRBD2, 6 bases. Trimming shortened V by 2 bases and J by 5 bases, and 9 bases separated the two germline ends. The CDR3 spans 13 residues. From germline, CDR1 is MDHEN and CDR2 SYDVKM. CDR3 coding DNA: TGTGCCAGCAGTTTAGCAGGGAGGGAGACCCAGTACTTC. Residues: CASSLAGRETQYF.

CDR3 sequence: CAWSLSLTGEQFF. The CDR3 DNA reads as TGTGCCTGGAGTCTCTCTCTGACAGGCGAGCAGTTCTTC. The rearrangement links TRBV30 to TRBJ2-1; perhaps TRBD1 as D (6 bases). V was clipped by 2 bases and J by 10 bases, with 15 bases between them. Per the germline V gene, CDR1 is GTSNPN and CDR2 is SVGIG (reference sequence). CDR3 length: 13 amino acids.

This clone was counted a few times. The chain employs TRBV11-2 and TRBJ2-3, with D tentatively TRBD2 (5 bases). With 2 bases removed from V and 4 bases from J, the gap between germline ends came to 10 bases. In germline, CDR1 is SGHAT, CDR2 FQNNGV. This CDR3 is built from 14 residues. The CDR3 here is CASSLMWRSDTQYF. The CDR3 region has the DNA TGTGCCAGCAGCTTAATGTGGAGGTCAGATACGCAGTATTTT. The full variable domain, with the rest looked up from reference TRBV11-2 and TRBJ2-3, is EAGVAQSPRYKIIEKRQSVAFWCNPISGHATLYWYQQILGQGPKLLIQFQNNGVVDDSQLPKDRFSAERLKGVDSTLKIQPAKLEDSAVYLCASSLMWRSDTQYFGPGTRLTVL.